The 12 T cell receptor beta chains below come from one sample, sequenced in a study of cytomegalovirus exposure and HLA in healthy donors. PCR involved 60 Vbeta and 13 Jbeta primers. Method: immunoSEQ multiplex PCR; TCRdb's copy keeps in-frame clones and lacks some. Counted here are about 160,000 clones, around four fifths occurring once; the ten biggest clones make up around 10%. Source material: PBMCs. The receptors come from a man aged 50 or older in good health and CMV-seropositive.

J is TRBJ2-3 and V is TRBV4-2, with TRBD1 matching 9 bases. The J segment lost 3 bases and the V segment lost 1 base, leaving 5 bases of the junction unmatched. From germline, CDR1 is LGHNA and CDR2 YNFKEQ. There are 16 residues in the CDR3. CDR3 sequence reads: CASSQVGQGRTDTQYF. For the CDR3, the DNA is TGTGCCAGCAGCCAAGTGGGACAGGGAAGAACAGATACGCAGTATTTT.

J is TRBJ1-2 and V is TRBV2; tentative D call: TRBD1 (6 bases). CDR1 is SNHLY and CDR2 is FYNNEI in the germline V gene. Trimming shortened V by 3 bases and J by 4 bases, and 9 bases separated the two germline ends. The CDR3 length is 13 residues. CDR3 protein: CASSEETGYGYTF. CDR3 DNA sequence: TGTGCCAGCAGTGAGGAGACAGGCTATGGCTACACCTTC.

In its sample, this clone was seen a few times. This rearrangement joins TRBV28 to TRBJ2-7; TRBD1 matches 11 bases. The CDR3 is made up of 14 amino acids. Germline assignment: CDR1 MDHEN and CDR2 SYDVKM. V lost 7 bases, J lost 3 bases, and 5 bases stayed unmatched. The CDR3 bases are TGTGCCAGCACCACGGACAGGGGGCGCTACGAGCAGTACTTC. Protein product: CASTTDRGRYEQYF.

This clone showed up just once. The CDR3 protein is CASSYPDRGHAEAFF. CDR3 nucleotide sequence: TGTGCCAGCAGTTACCCGGACAGGGGTCACGCTGAAGCTTTCTTT. The rearrangement uses TRBV6-6 and TRBJ1-1, with TRBD1 matching 9 bases. Germline V gene data show CDR1 as MNHNY and CDR2 as SVGAGI (reference sequence). The CDR3 is 15 amino acids. Trimming removed 2 bases from V and 6 bases from J; junction bases left unmatched: 7.

In its sample, this clone was seen a few times. An end of the junction does not agree with germline; a read error may underlie this. The chain is built from TRBV7-7 and TRBJ2-7, with 7 bases lining up with TRBD2. The CDR3 runs to 13 residues. Germline lookup yields CDR1 SSHAT and CDR2 FNYEAQ (reference sequence). The chain's CDR3 is CASSLGLSYEQYF. In nucleotides, the CDR3 is TGTGCTAGCAGCCTGGGACTATCCTACGAGCAGTACTTC.

This clone appeared once. The genes are TRBV19 and TRBJ1-5; the D gene is possibly TRBD1 (6 bases). This CDR3 region has 17 residues. Trimming removed 3 bases at V and 0 bases at J, with 15 bases between. CDR1 is LNHDA and CDR2 is SQIVND in the germline V gene (reference sequence). CDR3 coding DNA: TGTGCCAGTAGTATCTACGGGGGGGCTTATAGCAATCAGCCCCAGCATTTT. Its translation: CASSIYGGAYSNQPQHF. Complete variable domain (other parts from reference TRBV19 and TRBJ1-5): DGGITQSPKYLFRKEGQNVTLSCEQNLNHDAMYWYRQDPGQGLRLIYYSQIVNDFQKGDIAEGYSVSREKKESFPLTVTSAQKNPTAFYLCASSIYGGAYSNQPQHFGDGTRLSIL.

CDR3 bases: TGCGCCAGCAGCCAAGAGGAGGGACAGGGGTCCTACGAGCAGTACTTC. This encodes CASSQEEGQGSYEQYF. The chain carries TRBV4-3 and TRBJ2-7; 10 nucleotides agree with TRBD1. CDR3 size: 16 residues. The J segment lost 1 base and the V segment lost 0 bases, leaving 3 bases of the junction unmatched. Germline CDR1 LGHNA, CDR2 YSLEER.

J is TRBJ1-1 and V is TRBV6-6; 7 bases agree with TRBD1. This CDR3 has 13 residues. The V gene end was trimmed by 4 bases and the J gene end by 8 bases; junction bases not matched to a gene: 7. CDR1 and CDR2 from the germline V gene are MNHNY and SVGAGI (reference sequence). The CDR3 protein is CASSLDRPSEAFF. The CDR3 DNA is TGTGCCAGCAGTTTGGACAGGCCCTCAGAAGCTTTCTTT.

Regarding this clone: This specimen includes other DNA sequences encoding the same CDR3. The chain couples TRBV28 to TRBJ1-4, with 10 bases aligning to TRBD1. The V gene's germline CDR1 is MDHEN and CDR2 SYDVKM. The CDR3 is 14 residues long. Trimming cost V 8 bases and J 7 bases; bases outside gene matches: 7. The CDR3 loop reads CASGGGQGSEKLFF. CDR3 nucleotide sequence: TGTGCCAGCGGAGGGGGACAGGGGAGTGAAAAACTGTTTTTT.

The chain recombines TRBV19 with TRBJ1-1; a weak D match, TRBD1 (6 bases). V dropped 6 bases and J dropped 0 bases, with 17 bases sitting between them. CDR3 length equals 16 residues. The germline CDR1 and CDR2 sequences are LNHDA and SQIVND (reference sequence). The CDR3 DNA is TGTGCCAGTAGACCCGGGGGGGCGAATCTGAACACTGAAGCTTTCTTT. This gives the protein CASRPGGANLNTEAFF.

The chain joins TRBV5-1 to TRBJ2-7, with D perhaps matching TRBD1 (5 bases). Germline-derived CDR1 and CDR2 are SGHRS and YFSETQ. Trimming took 0 bases from V and 3 from J, leaving 7 bases between them. CDR3 length equals 13 residues. The CDR3 reads CASSLGGGYEQYF. In DNA form, the CDR3 reads TGCGCCAGCAGCTTGGGGGGCGGCTACGAGCAGTACTTC.

This chain uses TRBV5-1 with TRBJ1-2; D unclear. Trimming removed 0 bases at V and 6 bases at J, with 12 bases between. Germline V gene sequence: CDR1 SGHRS, CDR2 YFSETQ. The CDR3 has 14 amino acids. The CDR3 here is CASSLASVIHGYTF. CDR3 in DNA: TGCGCCAGCAGCTTGGCTTCGGTAATCCATGGCTACACCTTC.